The 21 T cell receptor beta chains in this list originate from one sample, sequenced in a study of spatial heterogeneity in lung cancer. MiXCR, applied by TCRdb to the 5' RACE reads, yields one record per CDR3 protein. The sample yields approximately 52,000 distinct CDR3 sequences, over 4.5% seen once. Time point meaning: sample taken at primary tumor resection. Sequencing covered unsorted whole RNA taken from tumor, nontumor lung or frozen PBMC. Sequencing was performed on PBMCs, taken at surgery. All receptors derive from a male donor with early-stage non-small cell lung cancer.

This clonotype was recorded many times. This chain connects TRBV6-1 to TRBJ1-1; D gene uncertain. CDR1 is MNHNS and CDR2 is SASEGT in the germline V gene. Trimming shortened V by 6 bases and J by 0 bases, and 17 bases separated the two germline ends. CDR3 length: 16 amino acids. CDR3 in amino acids: CASRPNQGSLNTEAFF. The CDR3 DNA is TGTGCCAGCAGACCTAACCAAGGGTCTTTGAACACTGAAGCTTTCTTT.

This clonotype was counted at least ten times. The J gene is TRBJ2-7, the V gene TRBV29-1, with TRBD1 identical over 11 bases. The CDR3 extends over 12 amino acids. Germline V gene data show CDR1 as SQVTM and CDR2 as ANQGSEA. V gave up 7 bases and J gave up 7 bases; unmatched junction bases: 6. CDR3 amino acids: CSAGQGAGEQYF. The CDR3, as DNA: TGCAGCGCCGGACAGGGGGCAGGTGAGCAGTACTTC.

In this sample, this clonotype turned up many times. This rearrangement joins TRBV30 to TRBJ2-1, with 9 bases that match TRBD1. The CDR3 extends over 13 amino acids. The V and J ends lost 2 bases and 8 bases, in that order; junction bases with no gene match: 4. The germline V gene has CDR1 GTSNPN and CDR2 SVGIG (reference sequence). CDR3 region: CAWSSTGGDEQFF. The CDR3 DNA reads TGTGCCTGGAGTTCTACAGGGGGCGATGAGCAGTTCTTC.

Many counts were recorded for this clonotype. The chain recombines TRBV19 with TRBJ1-1, with D perhaps TRBD1 (6 bases). The CDR3 spans 14 residues. The germline gives CDR1 LNHDA, CDR2 SQIVND (reference sequence). V was cut by 1 base and J by 7 bases, with 13 bases left in between. This CDR3 is CASSIVGQRGEAFF. CDR3 DNA sequence: TGTGCCAGTAGTATAGTAGGACAGAGGGGTGAAGCTTTCTTT. The full variable domain, rest sourced from reference TRBV19 and TRBJ1-1, is DGGITQSPKYLFRKEGQNVTLSCEQNLNHDAMYWYRQDPGQGLRLIYYSQIVNDFQKGDIAEGYSVSREKKESFPLTVTSAQKNPTAFYLCASSIVGQRGEAFFGQGTRLTVV.

This clonotype showed up many times. The chain has TRBV2 and TRBJ1-5, with D unclear. V lost 4 bases, J lost 2 bases, and 9 bases lay in between. The CDR3 totals 14 residues. CDR1 is SNHLY, CDR2 FYNNEI, per germline. CDR3: CASSGGLGNQPQHF. DNA of the CDR3: TGTGCCAGCAGTGGAGGGTTGGGCAATCAGCCCCAGCATTTT.

At least ten counts were recorded for this clonotype. The chain couples TRBV6-1 to TRBJ2-7; 12 positions match TRBD2. Germline CDR1 is MNHNS and CDR2 is SASEGT. The CDR3 totals 14 residues. Unmatched junction bases numbered 8, after V lost 8 bases and J lost 6 bases. This CDR3 is CASGLAGRGGEQYF. The CDR3 nucleotides read TGTGCCAGCGGACTAGCGGGAAGGGGTGGCGAGCAGTACTTC.

This clonotype was found many times. The chain recombines TRBV11-2 with TRBJ2-5, with D uncertain. Trimming stripped 7 bases from V and 4 bases from J, with 13 bases between. This CDR3 has 13 residues. Germline values: CDR1 SGHAT, CDR2 FQNNGV. The CDR3 coding sequence is TGTGCCAGCACTATCGGAGACGGAGAGACCCAGTACTTC. Translated: CASTIGDGETQYF.

This clonotype was observed a few times. The chain carries TRBV5-1 and TRBJ1-4; unclear D gene. V gave up 4 bases and J gave up 3 bases, with 10 bases separating them. This CDR3 has 14 amino acids. Germline V CDR1 and CDR2: SGHRS, YFSETQ. Here the CDR3 DNA reads TGCGCCAGCAGCCCTTATGAACCTAATGAAAAACTGTTTTTT. Protein sequence: CASSPYEPNEKLFF. Variable domain in full (rest from reference TRBV5-1 and TRBJ1-4): KAGVTQTPRYLIKTRGQQVTLSCSPISGHRSVSWYQQTPGQGLQFLFEYFSETQRNKGNFPGRFSGRQFSNSRSEMNVSTLELGDSALYLCASSPYEPNEKLFFGSGTQLSVL.

In DNA form, the CDR3 reads TGTGCGACACTAATGCGGTTCTCTGGGGCCAACGTCCTGACTTTC. Translating it yields CATLMRFSGANVLTF. The J gene is TRBJ2-6, the V gene TRBV10-3; D not certain. Germline loops: CDR1 ENHRY, CDR2 SYGVKD. CDR3 size: 15 residues.

Only a few counts were recorded for this clonotype. The CDR3 bases are TGTGCCAGCAGCTGGGGGGAAGGGGAGCTGTTTTTT. Protein sequence: CASSWGEGELFF. This rearrangement joins TRBV5-4 to TRBJ2-2; tentative D call: TRBD2 (6 bases). Trimming took off 3 bases at V and 8 bases at J, with 8 bases between the two ends. Germline V CDR1 and CDR2: SGHNT, YYREEE (reference sequence). This CDR3 contains 12 residues.

Ten or more counts support this clonotype. V is TRBV11-2 and J is TRBJ2-1; D not certain. Germline V lookup: CDR1 SGHAT, CDR2 FQNNGV. With 1 base removed from V and 15 bases from J, the gap between germline ends came to 10 bases. The CDR3 is made up of 11 amino acids. CDR3 DNA sequence: TGTGCCAGCAGCTTAGCGGGTTTCGGGTTCTTC. Residues: CASSLAGFGFF.

This clonotype was seen repeatedly, ten times or more. The chain has TRBV7-2 and TRBJ2-1, with no clear D. In germline, CDR1 is SGHTA, CDR2 FQGNSA. The CDR3 spans 14 residues. Trimming took 1 base from V and 7 from J, leaving 11 bases between them. CDR3 sequence: CASSLDATRNEQFF. The CDR3 DNA reads as TGTGCCAGCAGCTTAGACGCTACGAGGAATGAGCAGTTCTTC.

This clonotype was recorded at least ten times. The V call is TRBV6-1, the J call TRBJ1-1; perhaps TRBD1 as D (5 bases). The CDR3 is 12 residues long. Trimming took 4 bases from V and 11 from J, leaving 14 bases between them. Germline-derived CDR1 and CDR2 are MNHNS and SASEGT. CDR3 sequence reads: CASSAGVGAAFF. CDR3 DNA sequence: TGTGCCAGCAGTGCCGGGGTAGGGGCTGCTTTCTTT.

The rearrangement links TRBV24-1 to TRBJ2-4; 11 nucleotides match TRBD2. The germline gives CDR1 KGHDR, CDR2 SFDVKD. The CDR3 runs to 18 residues. The junction had 17 bases not matched to a gene; V was cut back by 4 bases and J by 10 bases. The CDR3 sequence is CATSDPWDTSGRKGIQYF. The CDR3 coding sequence is TGTGCCACCAGTGACCCCTGGGACACTAGCGGGAGAAAGGGAATTCAGTACTTC.

This clonotype was seen a few times. This chain joins TRBV5-1 and TRBJ2-3; D may be TRBD2 (5 bases). Germline CDR1 is SGHRS and CDR2 is YFSETQ. CDR3 length: 16 residues. V was pared by 4 bases and J by 4 bases, with 19 bases between. CDR3 amino acids: CASSPGDSAAPDTQYF. DNA for the CDR3: TGCGCCAGCAGCCCCGGTGATAGCGCGGCTCCAGATACGCAGTATTTT.

There are a few counts of this clonotype. This clone may be a read error of a much larger clone one base away. This rearrangement joins TRBV3-1 to TRBJ2-5, with D maybe TRBD2 (7 bases). The CDR3 is 13 residues long. Looked up from germline, CDR1 is LGHDT and CDR2 is YNNKEL (reference sequence). DNA for the CDR3: TGTGCCAACAGCTCGGGGGGCGGGGTGACCCAGTACTTC. Translating gives CANSSGGGVTQYF.

This clonotype was picked up many times. V is TRBV29-1 and J is TRBJ1-2; D is undetermined. V was cut by 2 bases and J by 0 bases, with 7 bases left in between. This CDR3 comprises 13 residues. In germline, CDR1 is SQVTM, CDR2 ANQGSEA. The CDR3 loop reads CSVEYRSNYGYTF. The CDR3 region has the DNA TGCAGCGTTGAATACCGCTCTAACTATGGCTACACCTTC.

This clonotype was counted only a few times. The chain couples TRBV20-1 to TRBJ1-3, with D unclear. This CDR3 contains 13 residues. Trimming removed 6 bases from V and 3 bases from J, with 12 bases in between. CDR1 is DFQATT, CDR2 SNEGSKA, per germline (reference sequence). The CDR3, as DNA: TGCAGTGCGACGCCCGGGCGTGGAAACACCATATATTTT. Residues: CSATPGRGNTIYF.

This clonotype was counted at least ten times. The chain combines TRBV5-1 with TRBJ2-7; no definite D call. This CDR3 is built from 14 residues. V was shortened by 0 bases and J by 3 bases, with 10 bases between the two germline ends. Germline V gene data show CDR1 as SGHRS and CDR2 as YFSETQ. The CDR3 is CASSLGQTLYEQYF. The DNA for the CDR3 is TGCGCCAGCAGCTTGGGCCAGACACTCTACGAGCAGTACTTC.

This clonotype was detected many times. The genes are TRBV20-1 and TRBJ2-7; D is uncertain. V was clipped by 1 base and J by 5 bases, with 18 bases between them. Germline lookup yields CDR1 DFQATT and CDR2 SNEGSKA (reference sequence). The CDR3 is 15 amino acids. The CDR3 coding sequence is TGCAGTGCTAGAGGTCGGGCACAGTCCTTTGACGAGCAGTACTTC. This translates into CSARGRAQSFDEQYF.

This clonotype was detected ten times or more. The chain combines TRBV12-3 or TRBV12-4 with TRBJ2-1, with 7 bases fitting TRBD2. V gave up 8 bases and J gave up 1 base; unmatched junction bases: 11. The CDR3 is 16 amino acids. The CDR3 protein is CASLIRGGRSYNEQFF. In DNA, the CDR3 is TGTGCCAGCCTCATACGGGGCGGGAGATCCTACAATGAGCAGTTCTTC.